This T cell receptor beta chain was recovered during a study of Graves' ophthalmopathy and Graves' hyperthyroidism. Ophthalmopathy donors were characterized by moderate-to-severe activity, CAS of at least 3, NOSPECS of at least 4, and duration under 3 months. General study findings and limits: Also, most clonotypes expanded in the thyroid above 0.001 frequency appeared in blood. It was with about 68% sensitivity and about 72% specificity that the model predicted ophthalmopathy progression. For separating ophthalmopathy from stable hyperthyroidism, a 13-signature model gave approximately 90% sensitivity and about 80% specificity.

The TCR beta CDR3 regions underwent amplification from RNA transcripts. An initial RT-PCR round employing HTBI primers preceded a second-round multiplex PCR. TCRdb processed the multiplex PCR reads anew with MiXCR; each CDR3 protein has one entry. The table has a few hundred thousand distinct CDR3 sequences, about a sixth seen once. This clonotype was observed at least ten times. Its target is unknown. This clonotype was obtained from a woman aged 18-29 years with Graves' ophthalmopathy. The sequencing sample was made of peripheral blood.

CDR3 residues: CATSLRDMNTEAFF. CDR3 bases: TGTGCCACCAGCCTCCGGGACATGAACACTGAAGCTTTCTTT. The chain combines TRBV24-1 with TRBJ1-1; the D gene is possibly TRBD1 (6 bases). The CDR3 consists of 14 residues. V was shortened by 7 bases and J by 0 bases, with 11 bases between the two germline ends. From germline, CDR1 is KGHDR and CDR2 SFDVKD.